Listed here are 5 T cell receptor beta chains from one sample, sequenced in a study of T-cell reconstitution after alpha-beta-depleted transplantation in children. It was with unique molecular identifiers that the TCRbeta library was prepared. MiXCR, applied by TCRdb to the PCR reads, yields one record per CDR3 protein. The profile shows more than 450,000 distinct CDR3 sequences, around 18% of them singletons. Sequenced here: PBMCs from the stem cell graft donor, sampled from the stem cell graft. The source of these receptors is a human donor who donated a stem cell graft to a child with acute lymphoblastic leukemia.

On this clonotype: The junction does not match germline at one end; this may be a read error. The chain has TRBV12-3 or TRBV12-4 and TRBJ2-3; D may correspond to TRBD1 or TRBD2 (5 bases each). CDR3 length: 15 amino acids. CDR3 nucleotides: TGTGCCAGCAGTTTGGGGGAGTACGGCACAGATGCGCAGTATTTT. It translates to CASSLGEYGTDAQYF.

This clonotype has only a few counts. The rearrangement uses TRBV12-3 or TRBV12-4 and TRBJ2-7, with 10 bases matching TRBD1. The CDR3 spans 13 residues. V gave up 6 bases and J gave up 6 bases; unmatched junction bases: 5. CDR3 DNA sequence: TGTGCCAGCAGGCTAAGGGACAGGGGCGAGCAGTACTTC. Its protein is CASRLRDRGEQYF.

J is TRBJ2-1 and V is TRBV20-1; 12 nucleotides align to TRBD2. The V gene's germline CDR1 is DFQATT and CDR2 SNEGSKA (reference sequence). The CDR3 consists of 18 residues. J gave up 4 bases and V 1 base, and 11 bases lay outside the gene matches. CDR3 region: CSARALAGGLGLYNEQFF. The DNA of the CDR3 is TGCAGTGCTAGAGCACTAGCGGGAGGCCTTGGCCTATACAATGAGCAGTTCTTC.

This chain joins TRBV30 and TRBJ2-7; D might be TRBD2 (6 bases). V lost 0 bases and J 3 bases, leaving 12 bases between the germline ends. This CDR3 has 14 amino acids. Germline values: CDR1 GTSNPN, CDR2 SVGIG (reference sequence). CDR3 in amino acids: CAWSVRLANYEQYF. CDR3 DNA sequence: TGTGCCTGGAGTGTACGGCTAGCGAACTACGAGCAGTACTTC.

The V and J genes are TRBV7-9 and TRBJ2-3, with D possibly matching TRBD2 (6 bases). In germline, CDR1 is SEHNR, CDR2 FQNEAQ (reference sequence). V gave up 6 bases and J gave up 14 bases, with 21 bases separating them. This CDR3 spans 13 amino acids. CDR3 DNA: TGTGCCAGCAGTCCTACCGGGAGTTCCTCGACGTATTTT. It encodes CASSPTGSSSTYF.